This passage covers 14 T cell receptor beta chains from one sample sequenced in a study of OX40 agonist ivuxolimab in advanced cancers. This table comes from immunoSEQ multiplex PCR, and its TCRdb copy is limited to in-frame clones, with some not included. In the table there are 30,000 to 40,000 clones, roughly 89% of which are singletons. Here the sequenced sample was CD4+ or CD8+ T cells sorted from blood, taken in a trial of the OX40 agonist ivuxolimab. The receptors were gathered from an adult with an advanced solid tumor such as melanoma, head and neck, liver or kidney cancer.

The CDR3 reads CASSFGTLGSYEQYF. CDR3 sequence (DNA): TGTGCCAGCAGTTTCGGGACACTTGGCTCCTACGAGCAGTACTTC. This sequence joins TRBV6-6 and TRBJ2-7; a weak D match, TRBD1 (6 bases). The CDR3 is made up of 15 amino acids. Trimming stripped 4 bases from V and 0 bases from J, with 13 bases between. Germline CDR1 is MNHNY and CDR2 is SVGAGI (reference sequence).

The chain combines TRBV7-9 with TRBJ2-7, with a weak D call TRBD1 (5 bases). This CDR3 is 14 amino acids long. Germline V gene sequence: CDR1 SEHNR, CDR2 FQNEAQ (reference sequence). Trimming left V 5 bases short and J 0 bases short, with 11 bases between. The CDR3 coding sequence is TGTGCCAGCAGCGCGACAGTTAGCTCCTACGAGCAGTACTTC. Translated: CASSATVSSYEQYF.

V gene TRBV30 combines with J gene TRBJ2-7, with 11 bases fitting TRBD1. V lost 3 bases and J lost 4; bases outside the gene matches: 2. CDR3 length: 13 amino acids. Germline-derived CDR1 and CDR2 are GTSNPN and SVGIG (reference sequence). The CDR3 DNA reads TGTGCCTGGAGCGGACAGGGGGCGTACGAGCAGTACTTC. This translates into CAWSGQGAYEQYF.

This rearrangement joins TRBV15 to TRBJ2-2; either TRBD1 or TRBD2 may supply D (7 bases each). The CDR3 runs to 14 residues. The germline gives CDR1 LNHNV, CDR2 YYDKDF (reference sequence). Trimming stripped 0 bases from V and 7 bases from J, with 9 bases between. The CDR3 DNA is TGTGCCACCAGCAGAGACAGGGGGGGCGGGGAGCTGTTTTTT. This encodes CATSRDRGGGELFF. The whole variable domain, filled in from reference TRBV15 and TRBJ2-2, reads DAMVIQNPRYQVTQFGKPVTLSCSQTLNHNVMYWYQQKSSQAPKLLFHYYDKDFNNEADTPDNFQSRRPNTSFCFLDIRSPGLGDTAMYLCATSRDRGGGELFFGEGSRLTVL.

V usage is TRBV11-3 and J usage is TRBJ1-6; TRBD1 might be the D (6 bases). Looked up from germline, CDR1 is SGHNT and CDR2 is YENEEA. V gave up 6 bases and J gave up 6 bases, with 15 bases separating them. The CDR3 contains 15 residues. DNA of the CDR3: TGTGCCAGCAGTGCACAGGGAGATGGTAATTCACCCCTCCACTTT. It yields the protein CASSAQGDGNSPLHF.

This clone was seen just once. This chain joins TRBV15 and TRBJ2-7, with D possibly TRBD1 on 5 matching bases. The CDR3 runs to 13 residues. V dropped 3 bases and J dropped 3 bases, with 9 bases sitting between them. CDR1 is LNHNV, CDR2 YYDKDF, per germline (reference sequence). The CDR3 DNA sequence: TGTGCCACCAGCAGCGCAGGGTACTACGAGCAGTACTTC. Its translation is CATSSAGYYEQYF.

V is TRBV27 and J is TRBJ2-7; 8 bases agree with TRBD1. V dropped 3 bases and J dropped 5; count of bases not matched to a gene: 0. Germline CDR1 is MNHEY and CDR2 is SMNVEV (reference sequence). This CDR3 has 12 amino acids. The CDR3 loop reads CASSLTGDEQYF. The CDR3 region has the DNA TGTGCCAGCAGTTTGACAGGGGACGAGCAGTACTTC.

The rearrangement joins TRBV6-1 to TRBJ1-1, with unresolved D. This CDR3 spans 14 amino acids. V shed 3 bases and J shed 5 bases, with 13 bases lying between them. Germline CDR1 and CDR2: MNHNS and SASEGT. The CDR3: CASSDNSIETEAFF. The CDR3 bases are TGTGCCAGCAGTGATAACAGTATCGAAACTGAAGCTTTCTTT.

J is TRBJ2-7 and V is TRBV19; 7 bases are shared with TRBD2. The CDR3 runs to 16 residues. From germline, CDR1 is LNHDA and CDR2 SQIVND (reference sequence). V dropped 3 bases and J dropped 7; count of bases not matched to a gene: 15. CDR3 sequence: CASSMGGRSPKREQYF. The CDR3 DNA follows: TGTGCCAGTAGTATGGGAGGGCGCTCCCCTAAGAGGGAGCAGTACTTC.

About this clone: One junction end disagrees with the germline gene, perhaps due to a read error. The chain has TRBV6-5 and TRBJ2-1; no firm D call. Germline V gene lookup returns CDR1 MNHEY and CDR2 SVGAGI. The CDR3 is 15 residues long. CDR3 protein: CASSDSPGLGNEQFF. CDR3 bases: TGTGCCAGCAGTGACTCCCCGGGCCTCGGCAATGAGCAGTTCTTC.

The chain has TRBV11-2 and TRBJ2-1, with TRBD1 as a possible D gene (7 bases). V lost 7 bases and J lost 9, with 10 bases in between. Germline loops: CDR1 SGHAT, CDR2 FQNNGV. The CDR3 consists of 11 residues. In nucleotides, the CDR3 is TGTGCCAGCACCCAGGGGGGTGAGCAGTTCTTC. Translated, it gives CASTQGGEQFF.

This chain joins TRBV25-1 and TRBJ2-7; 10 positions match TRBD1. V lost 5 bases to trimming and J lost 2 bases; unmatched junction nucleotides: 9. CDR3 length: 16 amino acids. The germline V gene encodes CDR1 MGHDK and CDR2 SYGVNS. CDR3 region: CASSSTGGASPYEQYF. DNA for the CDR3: TGTGCCAGCAGTTCGACAGGGGGCGCATCCCCCTACGAGCAGTACTTC.

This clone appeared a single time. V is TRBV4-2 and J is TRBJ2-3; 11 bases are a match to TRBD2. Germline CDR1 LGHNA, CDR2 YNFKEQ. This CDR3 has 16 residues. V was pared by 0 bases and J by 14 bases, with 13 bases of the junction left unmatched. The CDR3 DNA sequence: TGTGCCAGCAGCCAAGATATACGAGGTAGCGGGGGGGTTAGGTATTTT. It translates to CASSQDIRGSGGVRYF.

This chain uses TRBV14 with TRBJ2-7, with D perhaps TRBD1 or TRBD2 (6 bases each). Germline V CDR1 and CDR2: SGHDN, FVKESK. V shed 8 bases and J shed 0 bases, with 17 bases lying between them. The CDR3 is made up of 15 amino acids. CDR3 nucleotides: TGTGCCAGCGCCTGGGGGCGGGGACCCTCCTACGAGCAGTACTTC. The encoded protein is CASAWGRGPSYEQYF. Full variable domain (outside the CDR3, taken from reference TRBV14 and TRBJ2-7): EAGVTQFPSHSVIEKGQTVTLRCDPISGHDNLYWYRRVMGKEIKFLLHFVKESKQDESGMPNNRFLAERTGGTYSTLKVQPAELEDSGVYFCASAWGRGPSYEQYFGPGTRLTVT.